These 15 T cell receptor delta chains originate from one sample sequenced in a study of gamma-delta chains in newborns, infants, children. TCRdb reprocessed the reads using CATT. The table records roughly 11,000 delta-chain clones, about 10% of them present only once. The sample consisted of blood. The receptors derive from a child who was a newborn, infant or young child, either healthy, febrile or measles-vaccinated (not recorded which).

The chain has TRDV2 and TRDJ3; D is perhaps TRDD3 (6 bases). TCRdb is silent on the J gene; assignment here came from matching the DNA to germline. This CDR3 has 23 amino acids. Trimming shortened V by 3 bases and J by 3 bases, and 32 bases separated the two germline ends. Germline-derived CDR1 and CDR2 are GEAIGNYY and EKD. In DNA form, the CDR3 reads TGTGCCTGTGACTCCCTGCTGCCCTATAGTACTGGGCTTAGGGGCTGGGACACCCGACAGATGTTTTTC. Translated, it gives CACDSLLPYSTGLRGWDTRQMFF.

The J gene is TRDJ1, while no V gene call was made; the table calls TRDD3, which could not be checked here. This CDR3 has 17 amino acids. The CDR3 bases are TGTGCCTGTGACACCGTGGGGGGACCTTCGTACTCCGATAAACTCATCTTT. It translates to CACDTVGGPSYSDKLIF.

J is TRDJ1 and V is TRDV1, with D possibly TRDD3 on 6 matching bases. The CDR3 has 24 residues. Trimming stripped 2 bases from V and 0 bases from J, with 37 bases between. CDR1 and CDR2 from the germline V gene are TSWWSYY and QGS. In DNA form, the CDR3 reads TGTGCTCTTGGGGAAGCTATCCTTCAATCATTAGGCTGGGGAAGTAACCAGTACACCGATAAACTCATCTTT. The encoded protein is CALGEAILQSLGWGSNQYTDKLIF.

For this clone: This clone may be a read error of a much larger clone one base away. This chain links TRDV2 with TRDJ3, with TRDD3 matching over 11 bases. This CDR3 region has 19 residues. Germline loops: CDR1 GEAIGNYY, CDR2 EKD. V dropped 5 bases and J dropped 0; count of bases not matched to a gene: 8. The CDR3 loop reads CACGKVLGDSSWDTRQMFF. CDR3 bases: TGTGCCTGTGGCAAAGTACTGGGGGATAGCTCCTGGGACACCCGACAGATGTTTTTC.

By share, this clone ranks as medium-sized. The sample has other DNA sequences that encode this CDR3 too. The rearrangement uses TRDV2 and TRDJ3; 11 nucleotides agree with TRDD3. The junction had 3 bases not matched to a gene; V was cut back by 1 base and J by 2 bases. The germline V gene encodes CDR1 GEAIGNYY and CDR2 EKD. The CDR3 has 18 residues. CDR3 DNA: TGTGCCTGTGACACTGGGGGATACGCGACCTGGGACACCCGACAGATGTTTTTC. This translates into CACDTGGYATWDTRQMFF.

There are a few counts of this clone. The chain combines TRDV2 with TRDJ3, with D maybe TRDD3 (6 bases). This CDR3 has 18 amino acids. The V end was cut by 0 bases, the J end by 0 bases, with 11 bases between. Germline CDR1 and CDR2: GEAIGNYY and EKD. CDR3 DNA sequence: TGTGCCTGTGACACCCCTGGGGCCAGCTCCTGGGACACCCGACAGATGTTTTTC. It yields the protein CACDTPGASSWDTRQMFF.

The CDR3 DNA follows: TGTGCCTGTGATCTACTCCTACTGGGGGATACCGATAAACTCATCTTT. The encoded protein is CACDLLLLGDTDKLIF. The chain has TRDV2 and TRDJ1, with 10 bases aligning to TRDD3. This CDR3 comprises 16 residues. Germline values: CDR1 GEAIGNYY, CDR2 EKD. V shed 4 bases and J 2 bases; nucleotides not matched to a gene: 9.

This clone was found a few times. The sample has other DNA sequences that encode this CDR3 too. This chain joins TRDV2 and TRDJ1, with TRDD3 matching over 8 bases. This CDR3 is 15 amino acids long. Germline trimming cut 0 bases from V and 0 bases from J; bases unmatched to any gene: 2. The germline gives CDR1 GEAIGNYY, CDR2 EKD. CDR3 DNA: TGTGCCTGTGACACCCTGGGGATACACACCGATAAACTCATCTTT. This translates into CACDTLGIHTDKLIF.

The CDR3 nucleotides are TGTGCCTGTGACACCGTGAAACTGGGGGAAACTGAATACACCGATAAACTCATCTTT. This translates into CACDTVKLGETEYTDKLIF. V and J are TRDV2 and TRDJ1, with TRDD3 identical over 9 bases. The J segment lost 0 bases and the V segment lost 0 bases, leaving 13 bases of the junction unmatched. The CDR3 is made up of 19 amino acids. Germline V gives CDR1 GEAIGNYY, CDR2 EKD.

The chain couples TRDV1 to TRDJ1; no definite D call. No J gene was available from TCRdb, and it was assigned here by a germline match of the DNA. This CDR3 has 14 residues. CDR1 TSWWSYY and CDR2 QGS come from the germline V gene. V lost 4 bases and J 7 bases, leaving 16 bases between the germline ends. The chain's CDR3 is CALGGWTLVRKLIF. In DNA, the CDR3 is TGTGCTCTTGGGGGGTGGACACTAGTGCGTAAACTCATCTTT.

This clone was seen only a few times. The chain employs TRDV2 and TRDJ1, with TRDD3 matching 12 bases. CDR1 is GEAIGNYY and CDR2 is EKD in the germline V gene. This CDR3 region has 17 residues. Trimming at V came to 3 bases and at J to 3 bases, leaving 10 bases not matched to a gene. Here the CDR3 reads CACDSLAGGYAPDKLIF. Written as DNA, the CDR3 is TGTGCCTGTGACTCACTTGCTGGGGGATACGCCCCCGATAAACTCATCTTT.

This clone was counted only a few times. The CDR3 nucleotides read TGTGCCTGTGACACCCTTGAGGGATACTCCTTGACAGCACAACTCTTCTTT. Amino acids: CACDTLEGYSLTAQLFF. The rearrangement joins TRDV2 to TRDJ2; 7 nucleotides line up with TRDD3. The CDR3 totals 17 residues. The junction had 8 bases not matched to a gene; V was cut back by 0 bases and J by 2 bases. Per the germline V gene, CDR1 is GEAIGNYY and CDR2 is EKD.

This clone was seen more than once but under ten times. V and J are TRDV2 and TRDJ1, with 11 bases matching TRDD3. Germline V gene data show CDR1 as GEAIGNYY and CDR2 as EKD. V was pared by 1 base and J by 1 base, with 7 bases of the junction left unmatched. The CDR3 is made up of 17 amino acids. For the CDR3, the DNA is TGTGCCTGTGACACTTTACTGGGGGATATGAGCACCGATAAACTCATCTTT. This translates into CACDTLLGDMSTDKLIF.

The table lists this clone with a few counts. The junction does not match germline at one end; this may be a read error. The sample carries other DNA sequences with the same CDR3. This chain links TRDV1 with TRDJ1; 13 bases match TRDD3. CDR1 and CDR2 (germline): TSWWSYY, QGS. This CDR3 has 21 residues. This CDR3 reads CALGDPAFLATGGYETDKLIF. For the CDR3, the DNA is TGTGCCCTTGGGGACCCGGCCTTCCTAGCTACTGGGGGATACGAAACCGATAAACTCATCTTT.

This clone appeared a few times. The CDR3 protein is CALGELAPTYREHTDKLIF. The CDR3 DNA sequence: TGTGCTCTTGGGGAACTAGCACCCACTTACCGGGAGCACACCGATAAACTCATCTTT. The rearrangement joins TRDV1 to TRDJ1; the D is unclear. Germline CDR1 is TSWWSYY and CDR2 is QGS. The CDR3 extends over 19 amino acids. Between the trimmed V and J ends, which lost 0 bases and 0 bases, there was a span of 20 bases.